Listed here are 2 T cell receptor beta chains from one sample, sequenced in a study of cytomegalovirus exposure and HLA in healthy donors. Primers included in the PCR were 60 Vbeta and 13 Jbeta primers. TCRdb keeps only in-frame clones here, not all; method: immunoSEQ multiplex PCR. The data contain fewer than 140,000 clones, around 75% of them singletons. What was sequenced was PBMCs. Every receptor here comes from a female donor in good health and CMV-seronegative.

The chain has TRBV30 and TRBJ1-4; perhaps TRBD1 as D (6 bases). CDR1 and CDR2 (germline): GTSNPN, SVGIG (reference sequence). V lost 0 bases and J lost 4, with 15 bases in between. CDR3 length: 16 amino acids. Here the CDR3 reads CAWSVTVRGINEKLFF. The CDR3 nucleotides read TGTGCCTGGAGTGTAACGGTAAGGGGGATTAATGAAAAACTGTTTTTT.

To note about this clone: Additional DNA sequences in this sample encode the identical CDR3. This sequence joins TRBV5-1 and TRBJ2-7, with no clear D. With 2 bases removed from V and 0 bases from J, the gap between germline ends came to 18 bases. Germline-derived CDR1 and CDR2 are SGHRS and YFSETQ. The CDR3 length is 17 residues. CDR3 sequence: CASSFTTTSSSSYEQYF. DNA of the CDR3: TGCGCCAGCAGCTTTACAACGACCAGCTCTAGCTCCTACGAGCAGTACTTC.